The rows below give T cell receptor beta chains drawn from one sample of a study of blood T cell repertoires in COVID-19. Generated by immunoSEQ multiplex PCR, the TCRdb table keeps only in-frame clones and is missing some. In the table there are some 200,000 clones, 86% of which are singletons. Material: peripheral blood. These receptors came from a man between 65 and 79 years old with acute or convalescent COVID-19. Each CDR3 is given with its conserved first and last residue. The D gene is left open where the match is weak.

D gene: NA
J gene: TRBJ1-3
V gene: TRBV9
CDR3 protein: CASSVTTVAGGNTIYF

D gene: TRBD1
J gene: TRBJ2-3
V gene: TRBV30
CDR3 protein: CAWIGQGGTDTQYF

D gene: NA
J gene: TRBJ1-6
V gene: TRBV4-3
CDR3 protein: CASSREAQRGNSPLHF

D gene: NA
J gene: TRBJ2-2
V gene: TRBV18
CDR3 protein: CASSPGYSTGELFF

D gene: TRBD1
J gene: TRBJ1-2
V gene: TRBV5-4
CDR3 protein: CASSLWTGGTLSGYTF

D gene: TRBD1
J gene: TRBJ1-2
V gene: TRBV7-8
CDR3 protein: CASSWDRGQEGYTF

D gene: NA
J gene: TRBJ2-7
V gene: TRBV11-2
CDR3 protein: CASSLDQGEGEQYF

D gene: NA
J gene: TRBJ1-4
V gene: TRBV20-1
CDR3 protein: CSGGEAEKLFF

D gene: TRBD2
J gene: TRBJ2-1
V gene: TRBV13
CDR3 protein: CASSPGTSPSNEQFF

D gene: NA
J gene: TRBJ1-1
V gene: TRBV19
CDR3 protein: CASSRTGTRNTEAFF

D gene: TRBD1
J gene: TRBJ2-7
V gene: TRBV19
CDR3 protein: CASYSDRGSYEQYF

D gene: NA
J gene: TRBJ1-6
V gene: TRBV27
CDR3 protein: CASSSPGVGPLHF

D gene: NA
J gene: TRBJ1-3
V gene: TRBV27
CDR3 protein: CAPWTALFSGNTIYF

D gene: NA
J gene: TRBJ1-3
V gene: TRBV3-1/TRBV3-2
CDR3 protein: CASSPWPNSGNTIYF

D gene: TRBD2
J gene: TRBJ2-5
V gene: TRBV11-3
CDR3 protein: CASSLTTGGGETQYF

D gene: NA
J gene: TRBJ1-1
V gene: TRBV6-5
CDR3 protein: CASTSTGGTEAFF

D gene: NA
J gene: TRBJ1-2
V gene: TRBV5-1
CDR3 protein: CASSLGGYYGYTF

D gene: NA
J gene: TRBJ1-2
V gene: TRBV10-3
CDR3 protein: CASGAAYPYGYTF

D gene: TRBD2
J gene: TRBJ2-2
V gene: TRBV9
CDR3 protein: CASSLTSIFTGELFF

D gene: TRBD2
J gene: TRBJ2-5
V gene: TRBV5-4
CDR3 protein: CASTPGGGETQYF

D gene: TRBD2
J gene: TRBJ2-1
V gene: TRBV7-3
CDR3 protein: CASSHRLAGGGGGEQFF

D gene: TRBD2
J gene: TRBJ2-7
V gene: TRBV3-1/TRBV3-2
CDR3 protein: CASSQVLAGVDEQYF

D gene: NA
J gene: TRBJ2-2
V gene: TRBV19
CDR3 protein: CASSIPPDGEDTGELFF

D gene: TRBD1
J gene: TRBJ1-2
V gene: TRBV5-1
CDR3 protein: CASSSTGMDYGYTF

D gene: NA
J gene: TRBJ2-6
V gene: TRBV10-1
CDR3 protein: CASSSSSGANVLTF

D gene: NA
J gene: TRBJ1-4
V gene: TRBV25-1
CDR3 protein: CASSAPGLPEKLFF

D gene: NA
J gene: TRBJ1-1
V gene: TRBV9
CDR3 protein: CASSVSVNTEAFF

D gene: NA
J gene: TRBJ1-1
V gene: TRBV15
CDR3 protein: CATSAGLGTEAFF

D gene: NA
J gene: TRBJ2-7
V gene: TRBV7-2
CDR3 protein: CASSLGGFRNEQYF

D gene: TRBD2
J gene: TRBJ2-3
V gene: TRBV6-1
CDR3 protein: CASSESLAGGSDTQYF

D gene: NA
J gene: TRBJ1-5
V gene: TRBV7-3
CDR3 protein: CASSLTEGQPQHF

D gene: TRBD2
J gene: TRBJ2-5
V gene: TRBV24-1
CDR3 protein: CATSSGGQETQYF

D gene: TRBD1
J gene: TRBJ1-1
V gene: TRBV11-2
CDR3 protein: CASSFGTGGYEAFF

D gene: NA
J gene: TRBJ2-1
V gene: TRBV25-1
CDR3 protein: CASSDTLVRLGNEQFF

D gene: NA
J gene: TRBJ2-3
V gene: TRBV5-6
CDR3 protein: CASSSPPGDTQYF

D gene: NA
J gene: TRBJ2-1
V gene: TRBV5-5
CDR3 protein: CASSLQSGTTLGNEQFF

D gene: TRBD1
J gene: TRBJ2-1
V gene: TRBV4-2
CDR3 protein: CASSRDRGYNEQFF

D gene: NA
J gene: TRBJ1-2
V gene: TRBV7-2
CDR3 protein: CASSLSAIGGDGYTF

D gene: NA
J gene: TRBJ2-7
V gene: TRBV29-1
CDR3 protein: CSVKRGNSYEQYF

D gene: TRBD1
J gene: TRBJ2-5
V gene: TRBV5-4
CDR3 protein: CARGTGGETQYF

D gene: TRBD2
J gene: TRBJ2-1
V gene: TRBV4-1
CDR3 protein: CASSGSGGSYNEQFF

D gene: TRBD1
J gene: TRBJ2-3
V gene: TRBV5-8
CDR3 protein: CASSTPGQGATDTQYF